These 11 T cell receptor beta chains were sequenced from one sample in a study of blood T cell repertoires in COVID-19. Generated by immunoSEQ multiplex PCR, the TCRdb table keeps only in-frame clones and is missing some. The data contain under 250,000 clones, approximately 86% of them singletons. Sequencing was carried out using peripheral blood. The receptors were sampled from a woman between 70 and 85 years old with active or convalescent COVID-19.

Comment on this clone: The identical CDR3 is also encoded by other nucleotide sequences in the sample. The CDR3 DNA sequence: TGTGCCAGTAGTATCCTACAGGGGGCGGGCAATCAGCCCCAGCATTTT. This codes for CASSILQGAGNQPQHF. This rearrangement joins TRBV19 to TRBJ1-5; 9 bases map to TRBD1. The trim removed 3 bases at V and 2 bases at J, leaving 5 bases unmatched. The CDR3 sequence is 16 residues long. Looked up from germline, CDR1 is LNHDA and CDR2 is SQIVND (reference sequence). Full variable domain (outside the CDR3, taken from reference TRBV19 and TRBJ1-5): DGGITQSPKYLFRKEGQNVTLSCEQNLNHDAMYWYRQDPGQGLRLIYYSQIVNDFQKGDIAEGYSVSREKKESFPLTVTSAQKNPTAFYLCASSILQGAGNQPQHFGDGTRLSIL.

This chain connects TRBV7-2 to TRBJ2-2, with D uncertain. The length of the CDR3 is 14 residues. Germline V gene sequence: CDR1 SGHTA, CDR2 FQGNSA. With 1 base removed from V and 1 base from J, the gap between germline ends came to 4 bases. This CDR3 is CASSLVVNTGELFF. In nucleotides, the CDR3 is TGTGCCAGCAGCTTAGTAGTGAACACCGGGGAGCTGTTTTTT.

The chain combines TRBV7-8 with TRBJ2-2, with a tentative D call TRBD2 (6 bases). The ends were cut back, 4 bases at V and 4 bases at J, with 10 bases in the middle. Germline loops: CDR1 SGHVS, CDR2 FQNEAQ. The CDR3 consists of 14 residues. CDR3 residues: CASSSYGGTGELFF. The CDR3 DNA sequence: TGTGCCAGCAGCTCATACGGGGGCACCGGGGAGCTGTTTTTT. Full variable domain (rest looked up from reference TRBV7-8 and TRBJ2-2): GAGVSQSPRYKVAKRGQDVALRCDPISGHVSLFWYQQALGQGPEFLTYFQNEAQLDKSGLPSDRFFAERPEGSVSTLKIQRTQQEDSAVYLCASSSYGGTGELFFGEGSRLTVL.

The rearrangement links TRBV2 to TRBJ2-2, with 7 positions matching TRBD2. Germline V gives CDR1 SNHLY, CDR2 FYNNEI. The CDR3 totals 15 residues. Trimming at V came to 6 bases and at J to 4 bases, leaving 8 bases not matched to a gene. Written as DNA, the CDR3 is TGTGCCAGCAGACCCCCGCGGGAGAGCACCGGGGAGCTGTTTTTT. It specifies CASRPPRESTGELFF.

The chain uses TRBV6-2 or TRBV6-3 and TRBJ1-6; D is ambiguous. CDR1 is MNHEY, CDR2 SVGEGT, per germline. Trimming removed 2 bases at V and 0 bases at J, with 14 bases between. The CDR3 extends over 18 amino acids. CDR3: CASSYAGKLSSYNSPLHF. CDR3 in DNA: TGTGCCAGCAGTTACGCGGGGAAGTTGAGCTCCTATAATTCACCCCTCCACTTT.

The chain links TRBV19 to TRBJ1-5; 8 nucleotides line up with TRBD1. The V gene end was trimmed by 5 bases and the J gene end by 6 bases; junction bases not matched to a gene: 18. The CDR3 has 18 amino acids. CDR1 and CDR2 from the germline V gene are LNHDA and SQIVND (reference sequence). CDR3 DNA: TGTGCCAGTAGTTTAATTTACTTTTTGACAGGGGTAAGTCAGCCCCAGCATTTT. Its protein product is CASSLIYFLTGVSQPQHF. The variable domain in full, with the rest retrieved from reference TRBV19 and TRBJ1-5, is DGGITQSPKYLFRKEGQNVTLSCEQNLNHDAMYWYRQDPGQGLRLIYYSQIVNDFQKGDIAEGYSVSREKKESFPLTVTSAQKNPTAFYLCASSLIYFLTGVSQPQHFGDGTRLSIL.

The V gene is TRBV12-3 or TRBV12-4, the J gene TRBJ2-1, with D possibly being TRBD2 (6 bases). Trimming cost V 2 bases and J 8 bases, with 10 bases left between them. The length of the CDR3 is 13 residues. The DNA of the CDR3 is TGTGCCAGCAGTTTATCTGGGGGGTATGAGCAGTTCTTC. Its protein is CASSLSGGYEQFF.

This rearrangement joins TRBV27 to TRBJ1-3, with D perhaps matching TRBD1 (6 bases). This CDR3 region has 13 residues. Germline V gene lookup returns CDR1 MNHEY and CDR2 SMNVEV (reference sequence). The germline V and J ends were trimmed by 6 bases and 6 bases, with 12 bases remaining between them. CDR3 region: CASRAQGQNTIYF. The CDR3 region has the DNA TGTGCCAGCAGGGCACAGGGTCAAAACACCATATATTTT.

The chain uses TRBV5-1 and TRBJ2-2; TRBD1 matches 9 bases. Germline V gene data show CDR1 as SGHRS and CDR2 as YFSETQ. CDR3 size: 17 residues. The junction had 5 bases not matched to a gene; V was cut back by 1 base and J by 1 base. DNA of the CDR3: TGCGCCAGCAGCTTGAAGAAGACAGGGGGGAACACCGGGGAGCTGTTTTTT. It is translated as CASSLKKTGGNTGELFF.

The chain carries TRBV5-1 and TRBJ2-3; 10 bases line up with TRBD2. J gave up 0 bases and V 0 bases, and 10 bases lay outside the gene matches. The length of the CDR3 is 19 residues. Germline V gene data show CDR1 as SGHRS and CDR2 as YFSETQ. The CDR3 coding sequence is TGCGCCAGCAGCTTGGAAGGTAGCGGGGGGACCACTAGCACAGATACGCAGTATTTT. Its protein is CASSLEGSGGTTSTDTQYF.

A single count supports this clone. This chain connects TRBV18 to TRBJ1-2, with 8 bases identical to TRBD1. V lost 3 bases and J lost 6; bases outside the gene matches: 6. This CDR3 spans 14 amino acids. Germline CDR1 reads KGHSH; CDR2 reads LQKENI. CDR3 nucleotide sequence: TGTGCCAGCTCACCGGAGGACAGGGTGGATGGCTACACCTTC. Its translation: CASSPEDRVDGYTF.